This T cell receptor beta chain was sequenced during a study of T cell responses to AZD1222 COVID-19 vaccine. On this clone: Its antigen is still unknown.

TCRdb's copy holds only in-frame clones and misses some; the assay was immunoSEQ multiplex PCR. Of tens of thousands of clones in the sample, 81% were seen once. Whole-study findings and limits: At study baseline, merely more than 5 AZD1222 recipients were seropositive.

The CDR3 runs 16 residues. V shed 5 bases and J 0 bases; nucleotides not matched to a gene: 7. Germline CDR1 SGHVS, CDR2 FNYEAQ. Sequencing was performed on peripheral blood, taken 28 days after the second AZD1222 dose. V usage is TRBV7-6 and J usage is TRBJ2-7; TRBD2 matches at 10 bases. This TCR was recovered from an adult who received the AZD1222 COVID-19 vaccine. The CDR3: CASSRLTSGASYEQYF. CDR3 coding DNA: TGTGCCAGCAGCCGCCTAACTAGCGGGGCCTCCTACGAGCAGTACTTC.